A selection of T cell receptor beta chains follows, all from one sample in a study of blood T cell repertoires in COVID-19. Produced via immunoSEQ multiplex PCR; TCRdb's table is partial and in-frame only. The sample has over 60,000 clones; 75% to 90% are singletons. The specimen was peripheral blood. All receptors derive from a human donor in a cohort sampled during active COVID-19. Both conserved end residues are part of each CDR3. D genes are given only for firm matches. Size is stated for part of the rows, as once, few or many counts, or as a class when the clone is expanded.

TRBV5-6	TRBD1	.	TRBJ2-5	TGTGCCAGCAGCTTACCGGGACAGGGAGGGGAGACCCAGTACTTC	CASSLPGQGGETQYF
TRBV6-1	.	.	TRBJ2-1	TGTGCCAGCAGTGAAGGGGGCCAGGGTGGCAATGAGCAGTTCTTC	CASSEGGQGGNEQFF
TRBV5-4	TRBD2	.	TRBJ2-3	TGTGCCAGCAGCCAAACTAGCGGGGGGCGCGGAGATACGCAGTATTTT	CASSQTSGGRGDTQYF
TRBV4-1	.	.	TRBJ2-5	TGCGCCAGCAGCCAAGGACAGACGTACCAAGAGACCCAGTACTTC	CASSQGQTYQETQYF
TRBV7-9	.	.	TRBJ2-5	TGTGCCAGCAGCTTAGTTGGCCTCGGGGAGACCCAGTACTTC	CASSLVGLGETQYF
TRBV11-3	.	.	TRBJ2-3	TGTGCCAGCAGCTCTGGGGCGGGGCTCACAGATACGCAGTATTTT	CASSSGAGLTDTQYF
TRBV28	.	.	TRBJ1-1	TGTGCCAGCAGTTCACCGGGACAACAGAACACTGAAGCTTTCTTT	CASSSPGQQNTEAFF
TRBV18	TRBD1	.	TRBJ2-7	TGTGCCAGCTCACCTGGACAGGCCCTCTACGAGCAGTACTTC	CASSPGQALYEQYF
TRBV7-8	TRBD1	.	TRBJ2-7	TGTGCCAGCAGCCCTCGGACAGGGCCGAACTCCTACGAGCAGTACTTC	CASSPRTGPNSYEQYF
TRBV18	TRBD1	.	TRBJ1-1	TGTGCCAGCAAAGAAGGACAGGGATGGACTGAAGCTTTCTTT	CASKEGQGWTEAFF
TRBV5-1	.	.	TRBJ1-2	TGCGCCAGCAGCTTGGGACAGGATACAGGAGACTATGGCTACACCTTC	CASSLGQDTGDYGYTF
TRBV19	TRBD1	.	TRBJ1-5	TGTGCCAGTAGTAGACAGAGACAGGGCGCTAATCAGCCCCAGCATTTT	CASSRQRQGANQPQHF
TRBV24-1	TRBD2	.	TRBJ2-1	TGTGCCACCAGTGATTCCTTGGGGGGGAACAATGAGCAGTTCTTC	CATSDSLGGNNEQFF
TRBV5-1	.	.	TRBJ1-4	TGCGCCAGCAGCTTGATGGGGGCGTCGACTAATGAAAAACTGTTTTTT	CASSLMGASTNEKLFF
TRBV19	TRBD1	.	TRBJ2-6	TGTGCCAGTAGCCCACAGGGGGCAGGGGTCTCTGGGGCCAACGTCCTGACTTTC	CASSPQGAGVSGANVLTF
TRBV2	TRBD1	.	TRBJ1-1	TGTGCCAGCAGGGACAGGGGGCGCGGGGTTGAAGCTTTCTTT	CASRDRGRGVEAFF
TRBV7-8	TRBD2	.	TRBJ2-2	TGTGCGGACGGTGCAAGTAGCGGGAGAGTCGGGGAGCTGTTTTTT	CADGASSGRVGELFF
TRBV3-1/TRBV3-2	.	.	TRBJ2-7	TGTGCCAGCAGCCAAGTAACAGGCGAGCAGTACTTC	CASSQVTGEQYF
TRBV27	.	.	TRBJ2-3	TGTGCCAGCAGTTTATCGAGAGCGAACACAGATACGCAGTATTTT	CASSLSRANTDTQYF
TRBV2	.	.	TRBJ2-1	TGTGCCAGCAGTCGTTACAATGAGCAGTTCTTC	CASSRYNEQFF
TRBV6-1	TRBD2	.	TRBJ2-1	TGTGCCAGCAGCGAAGGGATACCCCTGGGACTAGCGGGAGCGGACTATGAGCAGTTCTTC	CASSEGIPLGLAGADYEQFF
TRBV4-2	TRBD1	.	TRBJ2-3	TGTGCCAGCAGCCAAGGACAGGGGGCCGGGACGCAGTATTTT	CASSQGQGAGTQYF
TRBV5-6	TRBD2	.	TRBJ2-1	TGTGCCAGCAGCAGAAGCGGGGGTGCGGCCTACAATGAGCAGTTCTTC	CASSRSGGAAYNEQFF
TRBV3-1/TRBV3-2	.	once	TRBJ2-1	TGTGCCAGCAGCCAAACCACCAAGGGGACACTGTCGTTCTTC	CASSQTTKGTLSFF
TRBV18	.	.	TRBJ2-7	TGTGCCAGCTCACCACCGACAGGAAACTACGAGCAGTACTTC	CASSPPTGNYEQYF
TRBV28	TRBD1	once	TRBJ1-2	TGTGCCAGCAGGGACAGGGCACATGGCTACACCTTC	CASRDRAHGYTF
TRBV5-6	TRBD1	.	TRBJ1-4	TGTGCCAGCATTGGACAGGGGGCGGAGGAAAAACTGTTTTTT	CASIGQGAEEKLFF
TRBV18	.	.	TRBJ2-2	TGTGCCAGCTCACCTCTAGAGGCCGGGGAGCTGTTTTTT	CASSPLEAGELFF
TRBV28	.	.	TRBJ1-1	TGTGCCAGCAGTTTATCGGAGGGGGGGACCACTGAAGCTTTCTTT	CASSLSEGGTTEAFF
TRBV6-5	TRBD1	.	TRBJ1-6	TGTGCCAGCAAAGGACAGGGAACATATTCACCCCTCCACTTT	CASKGQGTYSPLHF